This TCR beta chain was obtained from a study of blood T cell repertoires in COVID-19. Study summary: Acute and convalescent COVID-19 samples came from the United States, Italy and Spain. T cells, B-cell-depleted T cells, or PBMCs supplied cDNA or gDNA.

Under the authors' procedure: The assay estimated nucleated cells by amplifying reference gene primers. Method: immunoSEQ multiplex PCR; TCRdb's copy keeps in-frame clones and lacks some. From that table come the V and J calls and clone size; the DNA was used to work out D and trimming. This sample has about 210,000 clones, with roughly 80% found just once. This clone was observed a single time. Germline V gene data show CDR1 as LGHDT and CDR2 as YNNKEL (reference sequence). CDR3 size: 15 residues. V dropped 2 bases and J dropped 4 bases, with 13 bases sitting between them. The sequencing input was peripheral blood. The chain joins TRBV3-1 (or the pseudogene TRBV3-2) to TRBJ2-3; no clear D gene. The receptor was isolated from a woman in her thirties or forties with active or convalescent COVID-19. CDR3 bases: TGTGCCAGCAGCCAAAACCGGGTCCAGCCAGATACGCAGTATTTT. Its protein product is CASSQNRVQPDTQYF.